The source of this T cell receptor (beta chain) is a study of CD8 T cells in ankylosing spondylitis. General study results and limits: The authors found the disease-linked clones to be CD8+ and relatively rare in peripheral blood.

Germline V gene sequence: CDR1 SGHVS, CDR2 FQNEAQ. This CDR3 is 13 amino acids long. V was clipped by 5 bases and J by 1 base, with 9 bases between them. Note on this clonotype: Its antigen is as yet unknown.

Using its own MiXCR run on the 5' RACE reads, TCRdb lists one record per CDR3 protein. In the table there are approximately 92,000 distinct CDR3 sequences, roughly 9.6% of which are singletons. The clonotype originates from a male donor with ankylosing spondylitis or in good health (not recorded which). Sequences were obtained from blood, either unsorted or a sorted T cell fraction (not recorded which). The chain employs TRBV7-8 and TRBJ2-7; D may correspond to TRBD1 or TRBD2 (5 bases each). CDR3 in amino acids: CASSKGPSYEQYF. As DNA, the CDR3 is TGTGCCAGCAGCAAGGGACCGTCCTACGAGCAGTACTTC.